This T cell receptor beta chain was observed in a study of T cell responses to AZD1222 COVID-19 vaccine. A note on this clone: The antigen is not known.

Using immunoSEQ multiplex PCR, the repertoire was profiled, and TCRdb retains in-frame clones only, with some absent. Of just over 150,000 clones in the sample, less than 90% were seen once. The CDR3 extends over 15 amino acids. Germline assignment: CDR1 MDHEN and CDR2 SYDVKM. V lost 5 bases and J lost 6, with 16 bases in between. Study-level findings and limits: The donors showed a predominance of white British ancestry and of females, with possible underestimation of clonal diversity.

The V call is TRBV28, the J call TRBJ2-2, with D tentatively TRBD1 (6 bases). This clonotype was sampled from an adult who had recovered from COVID-19. The sample in question was peripheral blood, obtained after recovery from COVID-19. CDR3 sequence (DNA): TGTGCCAGCAGTCTTTCGGTCCGGACAGCCGGGGAGCTGTTTTTT. Its protein product is CASSLSVRTAGELFF. The variable domain in full, with the rest retrieved from reference TRBV28 and TRBJ2-2, is DVKVTQSSRYLVKRTGEKVFLECVQDMDHENMFWYRQDPGLGLRLIYFSYDVKMKEKGDIPEGYSVSREKKERFSLILESASTNQTSMYLCASSLSVRTAGELFFGEGSRLTVL.